Sequencing of this T cell receptor beta chain was carried out in a study of PD-1 blockade in classical Hodgkin lymphoma. Only in-frame clones appear in the TCRdb table, and some are missing; sequencing was by immunoSEQ multiplex PCR. The table lists 10,000 to 15,000 clones, 84% of them singletons, with roughly 26% in the top ten. V lost 5 bases, J lost 4 bases, and 12 bases lay in between. CDR3 length: 13 amino acids. Germline V gives CDR1 MDHEN, CDR2 SYDVKM. Every patient had relapsed following autologous stem cell transplantation, and cohorts differed in brentuximab vedotin exposure. The TCR originated in a human donor with classical Hodgkin lymphoma. The sample was peripheral blood mononuclear cells (PBMCs), taken at baseline. J is TRBJ2-7 and V is TRBV28, with a tentative D call TRBD1 (6 bases). DNA of the CDR3: TGTGCCAGCAGTCCGGGGCAGGGGTACGAGCAGTACTTC. It encodes CASSPGQGYEQYF. The whole variable domain, remainder taken from reference TRBV28 and TRBJ2-7, is DVKVTQSSRYLVKRTGEKVFLECVQDMDHENMFWYRQDPGLGLRLIYFSYDVKMKEKGDIPEGYSVSREKKERFSLILESASTNQTSMYLCASSPGQGYEQYFGPGTRLTVT.